These T cell receptor beta chains were read from a single sample in a study of cytomegalovirus exposure and HLA in healthy donors. Sequencing was performed with immunoSEQ multiplex PCR; in TCRdb, only in-frame clones are kept and a portion is missing. Among approximately 84,000 clones listed, roughly 75% were seen once. Material: PBMCs. Source of these receptors: a man between 40 and 49 years old in good health and CMV-seronegative. Each CDR3 is given with its conserved first and last residue. A D gene is named only where the DNA matches it firmly. Clone size, where shown, is once, few, many, or a class for clones that have expanded.

DNA: TGTGCCAGCAGTCGGGGGAGCTCCTACAATGAGCAGTTCTTC
CDR3: CASSRGSSYNEQFF
D: .
size: .
J: TRBJ2-1
V: TRBV6-5

DNA: TGTGCCAGCAGTGAGGAGTTCGACAGGGGGCTTTACCATGAGCAGTTCTTC
CDR3: CASSEEFDRGLYHEQFF
D: TRBD1
size: .
J: TRBJ2-1
V: TRBV6-1

DNA: TGTGCCAGCAGCTTAGCCCGACTAGCCAAAAACATTCAGTACTTC
CDR3: CASSLARLAKNIQYF
D: .
size: .
J: TRBJ2-4
V: TRBV7-8

DNA: TGTGCCAGTAGTGGCCGGGACAGTTTCTACGAGCAGTACTTC
CDR3: CASSGRDSFYEQYF
D: TRBD1
size: .
J: TRBJ2-7
V: TRBV19

DNA: TGTGCCAGTAGTATAGATGGACAGCACTCTAGCACAGATACGCAGTATTTT
CDR3: CASSIDGQHSSTDTQYF
D: .
size: .
J: TRBJ2-3
V: TRBV19

DNA: TGTGCCATCAGTACTAGCGGGGGAGGGTCCTACGAGCAGTACTTC
CDR3: CAISTSGGGSYEQYF
D: TRBD2
size: .
J: TRBJ2-7
V: TRBV10-3

DNA: TGTGCCAGCAGTATGACAGGGGCCCTCAATCAGCCCCAGCATTTT
CDR3: CASSMTGALNQPQHF
D: TRBD1
size: once
J: TRBJ1-5
V: TRBV2

DNA: TGTGCCATCAGTGAGTCAGTAGGGGGCAACGAGCAGTACTTC
CDR3: CAISESVGGNEQYF
D: TRBD1
size: .
J: TRBJ2-7
V: TRBV10-3

DNA: TGCGCCAGCATGCGGGGGGTAACTGGAAACACCATATATTTT
CDR3: CASMRGVTGNTIYF
D: .
size: .
J: TRBJ1-3
V: TRBV5-1

DNA: TGTGCCAGCAGTGACTGGACAGGACTACAAGAGACCCAGTACTTC
CDR3: CASSDWTGLQETQYF
D: .
size: .
J: TRBJ2-5
V: TRBV2

DNA: TGCAGCGTTACTACAGGAAGGAGCTCCTACGAGCAGTACTTC
CDR3: CSVTTGRSSYEQYF
D: .
size: .
J: TRBJ2-7
V: TRBV29-1

DNA: TGTGCCAGCAGTTCGCCATGGACAGGGGAAGACGAGCAGTACTTC
CDR3: CASSSPWTGEDEQYF
D: TRBD1
size: .
J: TRBJ2-7
V: TRBV28

DNA: TGTGCCAGCAGCCAGGAATACCGGGACAGCCTTAATGAAAAACTGTTTTTT
CDR3: CASSQEYRDSLNEKLFF
D: TRBD1
size: few
J: TRBJ1-4
V: TRBV14

DNA: TGTGCCTGGAGTGTACGTCGGGTCAGTACTAACTATGGCTACACCTTC
CDR3: CAWSVRRVSTNYGYTF
D: .
size: .
J: TRBJ1-2
V: TRBV30

DNA: TGTGCCAGCAGTTCCGGGACAGGGAGTCTACAAGGCTACACCTTC
CDR3: CASSSGTGSLQGYTF
D: TRBD1
size: .
J: TRBJ1-2
V: TRBV28

DNA: TGTGCCAGTAGTCTGAGAGGTGGTGGTGAAGCTTTCTTT
CDR3: CASSLRGGGEAFF
D: .
size: .
J: TRBJ1-1
V: TRBV19

DNA: TGTGCCAGTAGAGGGGACAGGGGTTACGAGCAGTACTTC
CDR3: CASRGDRGYEQYF
D: TRBD1
size: few
J: TRBJ2-7
V: TRBV19

DNA: TGTGCTAGCAGCTTGGGGACTAGCGGGACTTCCGAGCAGTACTTC
CDR3: CASSLGTSGTSEQYF
D: TRBD2
size: .
J: TRBJ2-7
V: TRBV7-7

DNA: TGTGCCAGCAGTGACCCCCGGGGAGGCCGGAATCAGCCCCAGCATTTT
CDR3: CASSDPRGGRNQPQHF
D: .
size: .
J: TRBJ1-5
V: TRBV6-1

DNA: TGTGCCAGCAGTGAATTACCGGGACAAAATGAAAAACTGTTTTTT
CDR3: CASSELPGQNEKLFF
D: .
size: .
J: TRBJ1-4
V: TRBV6-1

DNA: TGCAGCGTTGGGGGGGGAGGTCAGCCCCAGCATTTT
CDR3: CSVGGGGQPQHF
D: .
size: .
J: TRBJ1-5
V: TRBV29-1

DNA: TGTGCCATCAGTGAGGCCCCGGCTAACTATGGCTACACCTTC
CDR3: CAISEAPANYGYTF
D: .
size: .
J: TRBJ1-2
V: TRBV10-3

DNA: TGTGCCAGCAGCCTCCGGACTCACTACGAGCAGTACTTC
CDR3: CASSLRTHYEQYF
D: .
size: .
J: TRBJ2-7
V: TRBV6-1

DNA: TGTGCCAGCAGCCAAGAAACTAGATGGGATACGCAGTATTTT
CDR3: CASSQETRWDTQYF
D: .
size: .
J: TRBJ2-3
V: TRBV14

DNA: TGTGCCAGCAGTGAAACACAGGGATGGACTGAAGCTTTCTTT
CDR3: CASSETQGWTEAFF
D: .
size: .
J: TRBJ1-1
V: TRBV6-1

DNA: TGTGCCTGGAGCTGGACAGGGAACTACGAGCAGTACTTC
CDR3: CAWSWTGNYEQYF
D: TRBD1
size: .
J: TRBJ2-7
V: TRBV30

DNA: TGTGCCAGCAGCAATAGCGCGTGGGACTACGAGCAGTACTTC
CDR3: CASSNSAWDYEQYF
D: .
size: .
J: TRBJ2-7
V: TRBV9

DNA: TGCGCCAGCAGCTTGGCGGGACAAAGAGAAAAACTGTTTTTT
CDR3: CASSLAGQREKLFF
D: .
size: few
J: TRBJ1-4
V: TRBV5-1

DNA: TGTGCCAGCAGCTTGAACCAGGGGGCTGGAGGCTACACCTTC
CDR3: CASSLNQGAGGYTF
D: TRBD1
size: many
J: TRBJ1-2
V: TRBV5-4

DNA: TGTGCCAGCAGTTCGCCGGGACAGGGGGGCAATGAAAAACTGTTTTTT
CDR3: CASSSPGQGGNEKLFF
D: TRBD1
size: once
J: TRBJ1-4
V: TRBV28

DNA: TGTGCCAGCAGCCACCCCGGTAATGAGCAGTTCTTC
CDR3: CASSHPGNEQFF
D: .
size: .
J: TRBJ2-1
V: TRBV7-8

DNA: TGTGCCTTAGCAGATACTAACTATGGCTACACCTTC
CDR3: CALADTNYGYTF
D: .
size: .
J: TRBJ1-2
V: TRBV28

DNA: TGCGCCAGCAGTCAAGAACCACCGGGACAGGGGGCCCTGTGCAATCAGCCCCAGCATTTT
CDR3: CASSQEPPGQGALCNQPQHF
D: TRBD1
size: .
J: TRBJ1-5
V: TRBV23-1

DNA: TGTGCCTGGGGGGGGTCCGGGACAGGGGGTAACACTGAAGCTTTCTTT
CDR3: CAWGGSGTGGNTEAFF
D: TRBD1
size: .
J: TRBJ1-1
V: TRBV30

DNA: TGTGCCAGCAGAAAACCCGGCGGGGGGGTCGGGGAGACCCAGTACTTC
CDR3: CASRKPGGGVGETQYF
D: TRBD2
size: .
J: TRBJ2-5
V: TRBV28

DNA: TGCGCCAGCAGTCAAGATCGAGAGGAGGGGAGGGAGCAGTACTTC
CDR3: CASSQDREEGREQYF
D: .
size: .
J: TRBJ2-7
V: TRBV4-1

DNA: TGTGCCAGCTCAACATCCGGGACAGTGAGTGAGACCCAGTACTTC
CDR3: CASSTSGTVSETQYF
D: TRBD1
size: .
J: TRBJ2-5
V: TRBV18

DNA: TGTGCCAGCAGTTTGACAGGGATGAATGAGCAGTTCTTC
CDR3: CASSLTGMNEQFF
D: TRBD1
size: .
J: TRBJ2-1
V: TRBV6-6

DNA: TGTGCCAGCAGCCCCCCCGGGACAGGGCATTACGAGCAGTACTTC
CDR3: CASSPPGTGHYEQYF
D: TRBD1
size: .
J: TRBJ2-7
V: TRBV5-6

DNA: TGTTCCAGCAGCTTAGGATTGGACAGGGGGGAAAATCAGCCCCAGCATTTT
CDR3: CSSSLGLDRGENQPQHF
D: TRBD1
size: .
J: TRBJ1-5
V: TRBV7-9

DNA: TGCGCCAGCAGTCTGTCCCAGGGGAGCACAGATACGCAGTATTTT
CDR3: CASSLSQGSTDTQYF
D: .
size: .
J: TRBJ2-3
V: TRBV10-1

DNA: TGTGCCACCAGCAGAGGTCAGGGCAGCTACAATGAGCAGTTCTTC
CDR3: CATSRGQGSYNEQFF
D: .
size: once
J: TRBJ2-1
V: TRBV15

DNA: TGCGCCAGCAGCCAAGGACAGCTTTTGAGCAATCAGCCCCAGCATTTT
CDR3: CASSQGQLLSNQPQHF
D: .
size: .
J: TRBJ1-5
V: TRBV4-1

DNA: TGCGCCAGCAGCATACCCGCGGGGGAGTACAATGAGCAGTTCTTC
CDR3: CASSIPAGEYNEQFF
D: TRBD2
size: once
J: TRBJ2-1
V: TRBV5-1

DNA: TGTGCCAGCAGCTTGCCCGCCGGTGACTATGGCTACACCTTC
CDR3: CASSLPAGDYGYTF
D: .
size: .
J: TRBJ1-2
V: TRBV7-9

DNA: TGTGCCATCAGCCCCGGGACAGGGTCCTACGAGCAGTACTTC
CDR3: CAISPGTGSYEQYF
D: TRBD1
size: .
J: TRBJ2-7
V: TRBV10-3

DNA: TGTGCCAGCAGACGGACAGCCAATGAAGCTTTCTTT
CDR3: CASRRTANEAFF
D: .
size: .
J: TRBJ1-1
V: TRBV6-5

DNA: TGTGCCAGCAGTCCGACAGGGACCGATCAGCCCCAGCATTTT
CDR3: CASSPTGTDQPQHF
D: TRBD1
size: .
J: TRBJ1-5
V: TRBV6-6

DNA: TGCAGCGGACTTTATTCGGCCACCGGGGAGCTGTTTTTT
CDR3: CSGLYSATGELFF
D: .
size: .
J: TRBJ2-2
V: TRBV29-1

DNA: TGTGCCAGCAGCGAAACCGGAGGGGGGGATATGAGGTACGGCTACACCTTC
CDR3: CASSETGGGDMRYGYTF
D: .
size: .
J: TRBJ1-2
V: TRBV9

DNA: TGTGCCAGCAGTGTGACAGGGTTAAGAGCTGGGGCCAACGTCCTGACTTTC
CDR3: CASSVTGLRAGANVLTF
D: TRBD1
size: .
J: TRBJ2-6
V: TRBV6-1

DNA: TGTGCCACCGGTTCTCGACTCAGGGAACCCCAGCATTTT
CDR3: CATGSRLREPQHF
D: .
size: .
J: TRBJ1-5
V: TRBV15

DNA: TGCGCCAGCAGCCAAGCCGGGACTAAAGAGACCCAGTACTTC
CDR3: CASSQAGTKETQYF
D: TRBD2
size: .
J: TRBJ2-5
V: TRBV4-1

DNA: TGTGCCAGCAACAACCCGGACAATACCCTCCCGAACACTGAAGCTTTCTTT
CDR3: CASNNPDNTLPNTEAFF
D: .
size: few
J: TRBJ1-1
V: TRBV7-8

DNA: TGTGCCAGTGGGGAGTTAAGGACCCAGTACTTC
CDR3: CASGELRTQYF
D: .
size: once
J: TRBJ2-5
V: TRBV19

DNA: TGTGCCAGCAGCTTTTCCCATCCTGAAGCTTTCTTT
CDR3: CASSFSHPEAFF
D: .
size: .
J: TRBJ1-1
V: TRBV11-3

DNA: TGTGCCAGCAGCGAAGGACAGGGGTCTGAAAAACTGTTTTTT
CDR3: CASSEGQGSEKLFF
D: TRBD1
size: .
J: TRBJ1-4
V: TRBV7-9